The clone carrying this T cell receptor (beta chain) has just one count. This record comes from a study of blood T cell repertoires in COVID-19. Profiling relied on immunoSEQ multiplex PCR, and the TCRdb table lists in-frame clones only, not all of them. The sample shows 150,000 to 200,000 clones, 65% to 80% of them seen only once. The CDR3 extends over 15 amino acids. CDR1 ENHRY and CDR2 SYGVKD come from the germline V gene. Trimming at V came to 6 bases and at J to 0 bases, leaving 2 bases not matched to a gene. The rearrangement uses TRBV10-3 and TRBJ2-6, with 7 nucleotides matching TRBD1. Sequenced input: PBMCs or T cells enriched from blood (not recorded which). The TCR sequence derives from a woman aged 50 to 65 with acute COVID-19. The CDR3 spells CAISQGDSGANVLTF. In DNA, the CDR3 is TGTGCCATCAGCCAGGGGGACTCTGGGGCCAACGTCCTGACTTTC.